This paragraph covers one T cell receptor (beta chain) sequence. V shed 2 bases and J 1 base; nucleotides not matched to a gene: 10. CDR3 size: 17 residues. The germline gives CDR1 SGHDT, CDR2 YYEEEE. Data came from immunoSEQ multiplex PCR; TCRdb stores just in-frame clones and leaves some out. The table records approximately 260,000 clones, 70% to 85% of them present only once. These data are taken from a study of blood T cell repertoires in COVID-19. The rearrangement uses TRBV5-6 and TRBJ2-7; 9 bases map to TRBD1. Material for sequencing was peripheral blood. The clonotype originates from a woman of 80 years or more with active or convalescent COVID-19. This chain's CDR3 is CASSLPGQGPLSYEQYF. CDR3 sequence (DNA): TGTGCCAGCAGCTTACCGGGACAGGGACCTCTTTCCTACGAGCAGTACTTC.